The 31 T cell receptor beta chains below all came from one sample that was sequenced in a study of blood T cell repertoires in COVID-19. Sequenced by immunoSEQ multiplex PCR; TCRdb stores in-frame clones only, minus some. The sample gives 190,000 or so clones, almost 85% of which show up once; approximately 7.2% is in the top ten. The sample consisted of peripheral blood. The receptor source for this set is a human donor with acute or convalescent COVID-19. The donor label of this sample is uncertain.

V and J are TRBV12-5 and TRBJ2-7, with D possibly TRBD2 on 7 matching bases. Per germline, CDR1 LGHNT and CDR2 FRNRAP. Trimming took off 5 bases at V and 0 bases at J, with 26 bases between the two ends. The CDR3 runs 19 residues. The CDR3 loop is CASGPGPRRGGAPSYEQYF. DNA for the CDR3: TGTGCTAGTGGTCCAGGACCCCGAAGGGGGGGAGCTCCCTCCTACGAGCAGTACTTC.

The chain is built from TRBV20-1 and TRBJ2-5; D perhaps matches TRBD2 (5 bases). CDR1 and CDR2 from the germline V gene are DFQATT and SNEGSKA (reference sequence). Trimming removed 5 bases from V and 10 bases from J, with 14 bases in between. CDR3 length equals 11 residues. CDR3 bases: TGCAGTGCTCCCTTCCTAGCCAGCCAGTACTTC. Its protein is CSAPFLASQYF.

V gene TRBV2 combines with J gene TRBJ1-5; TRBD1 aligns across 8 bases. CDR3 length equals 15 residues. J lost 2 bases, V lost 7 bases, and 7 bases had no gene match. Germline lookup yields CDR1 SNHLY and CDR2 FYNNEI. Here the CDR3 reads CASKTDRGGNQPQHF. The CDR3, as DNA: TGTGCCAGCAAGACCGACAGGGGTGGCAATCAGCCCCAGCATTTT.

The gene calls are TRBV6-5 and TRBJ2-1, with 9 bases matching TRBD1. CDR1 is MNHEY and CDR2 is SVGAGI in the germline V gene. The junction had 8 bases not matched to a gene; V was cut back by 5 bases and J by 9 bases. The CDR3 extends over 14 amino acids. CDR3: CASSRRTGEIEQFF. The DNA for the CDR3 is TGTGCCAGCAGTCGGAGGACAGGGGAAATTGAGCAGTTCTTC.

The CDR3 reads CASSLTGGGDEQYF. The CDR3, as DNA: TGTGCCAGCAGCTTGACAGGGGGCGGGGACGAGCAGTACTTC. This chain links TRBV7-3 with TRBJ2-7, with 10 bases identical to TRBD1. The length of the CDR3 is 14 residues. Germline V CDR1 and CDR2: SGHTA, FQGTGA. J was trimmed by 5 bases and V by 3 bases; bases with no gene match: 4. The variable domain in full, with the rest retrieved from reference TRBV7-3 and TRBJ2-7, is GAGVSQTPSNKVTEKGKYVELRCDPISGHTALYWYRQSLGQGPEFLIYFQGTGAADDSGLPNDRFFAVRPEGSVSTLKIQRTERGDSAVYLCASSLTGGGDEQYFGPGTRLTVT.

The V call is TRBV7-9, the J call TRBJ1-1; 8 bases line up with TRBD1. The length of the CDR3 is 14 residues. Germline V lookup: CDR1 SEHNR, CDR2 FQNEAQ (reference sequence). J was trimmed by 3 bases and V by 5 bases; bases with no gene match: 5. DNA of the CDR3: TGTGCCAGCAGCCCAGGGACAGGCGACACTGAAGCTTTCTTT. It specifies CASSPGTGDTEAFF. Drawing the rest from reference TRBV7-9 and TRBJ1-1, the complete variable domain is DTGVSQNPRHKITKRGQNVTFRCDPISEHNRLYWYRQTLGQGPEFLTYFQNEAQLEKSRLLSDRFSAERPKGSFSTLEIQRTEQGDSAMYLCASSPGTGDTEAFFGQGTRLTVV.

The rearrangement links TRBV24-1 to TRBJ1-5; 8 bases line up with TRBD1. The trim removed 4 bases at V and 3 bases at J, leaving 4 bases unmatched. The germline gives CDR1 KGHDR, CDR2 SFDVKD. This CDR3 is built from 15 residues. The CDR3 region is CATSEGTGDNQPQHF. The CDR3 DNA reads TGTGCCACCAGTGAGGGGACAGGAGACAATCAGCCCCAGCATTTT.

The V call is TRBV7-2, the J call TRBJ1-2; a possible D gene is TRBD1 (6 bases). V was cut by 6 bases and J by 4 bases, with 15 bases left in between. Germline V gene sequence: CDR1 SGHTA, CDR2 FQGNSA. This CDR3 has 14 amino acids. The CDR3: CASRPTGIPYGYTF. In nucleotides, the CDR3 is TGTGCCAGCAGGCCTACAGGGATCCCCTATGGCTACACCTTC.

V gene TRBV14 combines with J gene TRBJ2-2; D might be TRBD1 (6 bases). Trimming stripped 1 base from V and 3 bases from J, with 15 bases between. Germline lookup yields CDR1 SGHDN and CDR2 FVKESK. CDR3 length: 17 amino acids. CDR3 sequence (DNA): TGTGCCAGCAGCCAAGTACAGGGCCTCGGGGACACCGGGGAGCTGTTTTTT. It specifies CASSQVQGLGDTGELFF.

This clone was detected only a few times. The J gene is TRBJ1-1, the V gene TRBV7-3, with TRBD1 matching over 8 bases. Germline assignment: CDR1 SGHTA and CDR2 FQGTGA. CDR3 length: 14 amino acids. After removal of 5 bases from V and 4 bases from J, the junction contained 6 bases not matched to a gene. The CDR3 DNA is TGTGCCAGCAGCGGGACAGGTCATTCCACTGAAGCTTTCTTT. Its protein product is CASSGTGHSTEAFF.

The chain recombines TRBV30 with TRBJ1-1; TRBD1 matches 10 bases. The length of the CDR3 is 14 residues. With 4 bases clipped from V and 3 bases from J, the junction kept 5 bases outside the gene matches. Germline V gives CDR1 GTSNPN, CDR2 SVGIG (reference sequence). The CDR3 DNA sequence: TGTGCCTGGACTAAGACAGGGGGCTACACTGAAGCTTTCTTT. Protein product: CAWTKTGGYTEAFF.

The chain employs TRBV24-1 and TRBJ2-7, with 7 bases lining up with TRBD2. This CDR3 region has 15 residues. The ends lost 2 bases at V and 4 bases at J; junction bases unmatched: 7. CDR1 and CDR2 from the germline V gene are KGHDR and SFDVKD. In nucleotides, the CDR3 is TGTGCCACCAGTGATTCGTGGGAGGGCCGTTACGAGCAGTACTTC. Protein sequence: CATSDSWEGRYEQYF.

The CDR3, as DNA: TGTGCCAGCAGCGTTCGCGGTCGGGAGACCCAGTACTTC. Residues: CASSVRGRETQYF. The chain couples TRBV7-9 to TRBJ2-5; D uncertain. The ends were cut back, 5 bases at V and 5 bases at J, with 12 bases in the middle. This CDR3 region has 13 residues. The germline V gene has CDR1 SEHNR and CDR2 FQNEAQ (reference sequence).

This chain links TRBV18 with TRBJ2-3; the match to TRBD2 covers 12 bases. Per the germline V gene, CDR1 is KGHSH and CDR2 is LQKENI. This CDR3 region has 15 residues. V trimming: 8 bases; J trimming: 6 bases; junction bases outside the gene matches: 9. The CDR3 DNA is TGTGCCAGCGCCAACCTAGCGGGAGGGCCGGATACGCAGTATTTT. Amino acid sequence: CASANLAGGPDTQYF.

This rearrangement joins TRBV7-2 to TRBJ2-7, with D unresolved. V was clipped by 2 bases and J by 4 bases, with 6 bases between them. CDR1 is SGHTA, CDR2 FQGNSA, per germline. The CDR3 is 12 amino acids. CDR3 in DNA: TGTGCCAGCAGCTTATCCGGTTACGAGCAGTACTTC. Protein product: CASSLSGYEQYF.

This chain links TRBV19 with TRBJ1-2; a possible D gene is TRBD1 (5 bases). The V gene's germline CDR1 is LNHDA and CDR2 SQIVND (reference sequence). This CDR3 is 16 amino acids long. The V end lost 0 bases, the J end lost 0 bases, and 11 bases lay between the germline ends. The CDR3 sequence: CASSIDWRGTNYGYTF. The CDR3 DNA is TGTGCCAGTAGTATAGATTGGAGGGGTACTAACTATGGCTACACCTTC.

V and J are TRBV7-2 and TRBJ2-4; D is perhaps TRBD2 (6 bases). The CDR3 contains 13 residues. Per the germline V gene, CDR1 is SGHTA and CDR2 is FQGNSA. V gave up 5 bases and J gave up 6 bases, with 11 bases separating them. The CDR3 region is CASSRREPNIQYF. The CDR3 DNA reads TGTGCCAGCAGCCGCCGGGAGCCAAACATTCAGTACTTC.

V gene TRBV15 combines with J gene TRBJ2-5, with D possibly matching TRBD2 (5 bases). The germline V and J ends were trimmed by 1 base and 9 bases, with 18 bases remaining between them. The CDR3 has 15 residues. Germline assignment: CDR1 LNHNV and CDR2 YYDKDF (reference sequence). The CDR3 loop is CATSRGKTDRAAQYF. CDR3 DNA sequence: TGTGCCACCAGCAGAGGAAAGACTGATCGAGCGGCCCAGTACTTC.

As to this clone: This sample also contains other DNA sequences that code for the same CDR3. The chain combines TRBV5-4 with TRBJ2-5; 11 bases are shared with TRBD2. CDR1 is SGHNT and CDR2 is YYREEE in the germline V gene (reference sequence). J lost 1 base, V lost 4 bases, and 3 bases had no gene match. CDR3 length: 15 residues. Here the CDR3 DNA reads TGTGCCAGCAGCCAGACTAGCGGGACCCAAGAGACCCAGTACTTC. It codes for CASSQTSGTQETQYF.

CDR3 nucleotide sequence: TGTGCCAGCAGCCCGTACGGAGATACGCAGTATTTT. Translated, it gives CASSPYGDTQYF. The J gene is TRBJ2-3, the V gene TRBV7-3, with no clear D. V was clipped by 5 bases and J by 5 bases, with 8 bases between them. From germline, CDR1 is SGHTA and CDR2 FQGTGA. CDR3 length: 12 residues.

This clone has at least ten counts. The chain joins TRBV7-9 to TRBJ2-5; 8 bases are a match to TRBD2. The CDR3 covers 17 residues. CDR1 is SEHNR and CDR2 is FQNEAQ in the germline V gene (reference sequence). With 3 bases clipped from V and 4 bases from J, the junction kept 13 bases outside the gene matches. This chain's CDR3 is CASSLAYGAGVSETQYF. For the CDR3, the DNA is TGTGCCAGCAGCTTGGCTTATGGAGCGGGAGTCTCAGAGACCCAGTACTTC.

V usage is TRBV10-3 and J usage is TRBJ2-7; D possibly corresponds to TRBD2 (6 bases). V was shortened by 9 bases and J by 3 bases, with 18 bases between the two germline ends. The CDR3 covers 14 residues. Germline V gene data show CDR1 as ENHRY and CDR2 as SYGVKD. The CDR3 loop is CAMGPGRGGYEQYF. The DNA for the CDR3 is TGTGCCATGGGGCCAGGGCGGGGTGGCTACGAGCAGTACTTC.

This chain joins TRBV15 and TRBJ2-1; D is perhaps TRBD2 (6 bases). The V end was cut by 8 bases, the J end by 7 bases, with 15 bases between. CDR3 length: 13 residues. Per the germline V gene, CDR1 is LNHNV and CDR2 is YYDKDF (reference sequence). In DNA, the CDR3 is TGTGCCACCTCTCAGCGGGCGGGGAATGAGCAGTTCTTC. Encoded protein: CATSQRAGNEQFF.

This chain uses TRBV19 with TRBJ2-7; 10 bases match TRBD2. This CDR3 contains 17 residues. With 2 bases clipped from V and 5 bases from J, the junction kept 12 bases outside the gene matches. Per the germline V gene, CDR1 is LNHDA and CDR2 is SQIVND (reference sequence). As DNA, the CDR3 is TGTGCCAGTAGTATAACCCTAGCGGGAGCTGAGTCCCACGAGCAGTACTTC. It translates to CASSITLAGAESHEQYF.

This CDR3 is CASSSTGLTQETQYF. For the CDR3, the DNA is TGTGCCAGCAGCTCGACAGGGCTAACCCAAGAGACCCAGTACTTC. The chain is built from TRBV7-2 and TRBJ2-5, with 7 positions matching TRBD1. This CDR3 spans 15 amino acids. Germline loops: CDR1 SGHTA, CDR2 FQGNSA. The V segment lost 4 bases and the J segment 1 base; nucleotides outside the gene matches: 6.

This clone was counted a few times. V and J are TRBV29-1 and TRBJ1-5, with a weak D call TRBD1 (6 bases). The CDR3 length is 14 residues. Germline V CDR1 and CDR2: SQVTM, ANQGSEA. V was pared by 6 bases and J by 0 bases, with 12 bases between. CDR3 sequence (DNA): TGCAGCGTCAAGGGGGGGGGTAGCAATCAGCCCCAGCATTTT. Its translation is CSVKGGGSNQPQHF.

The rearrangement uses TRBV29-1 and TRBJ2-4; weak D call: TRBD1 (5 bases). The CDR3 loop spans 13 amino acids. Germline CDR1 reads SQVTM; CDR2 reads ANQGSEA. Trimming cost V 4 bases and J 3 bases, with 10 bases left between them. CDR3 region: CSVGLDSKNIQYF. CDR3 in DNA: TGCAGCGTTGGGTTAGACAGCAAAAACATTCAGTACTTC.

The chain carries TRBV27 and TRBJ2-5; D ambiguous. Germline V gives CDR1 MNHEY, CDR2 SMNVEV (reference sequence). CDR3 length: 11 amino acids. The germline V and J ends were trimmed by 8 bases and 5 bases, with 9 bases remaining between them. CDR3 loop: CASGLKETQYF. The CDR3 DNA reads as TGTGCCAGCGGGCTAAAGGAGACCCAGTACTTC.

The V gene is TRBV4-1, the J gene TRBJ2-1, with TRBD1 matching 8 bases. CDR3 length: 15 residues. CDR1 and CDR2 (germline): MGHRA, YSYEKL. J lost 4 bases, V lost 1 base, and 3 bases had no gene match. This chain's CDR3 is CASSQGTGGYNEQFF. In DNA form, the CDR3 reads TGCGCCAGCAGCCAAGGTACAGGGGGGTACAATGAGCAGTTCTTC.

J is TRBJ2-3 and V is TRBV11-3; TRBD2 matches at 11 bases. The CDR3 spans 19 residues. After removal of 1 base from V and 2 bases from J, the junction contained 11 bases not matched to a gene. CDR1 is SGHNT and CDR2 is YENEEA in the germline V gene. The CDR3: CASSLGASGRWRPTDTQYF. The CDR3 DNA follows: TGTGCCAGCAGCTTAGGGGCTAGCGGGAGGTGGCGCCCCACAGATACGCAGTATTTT.

This chain joins TRBV5-6 and TRBJ1-1; 8 bases are shared with TRBD1. CDR1 and CDR2 (germline): SGHDT, YYEEEE. Trimming removed 2 bases from V and 2 bases from J; junction bases left unmatched: 17. This CDR3 is built from 19 residues. CDR3 sequence reads: CASSFQTRTGPGANTEAFF. CDR3 nucleotides: TGTGCCAGCAGCTTCCAAACCCGGACAGGGCCGGGCGCTAACACTGAAGCTTTCTTT.